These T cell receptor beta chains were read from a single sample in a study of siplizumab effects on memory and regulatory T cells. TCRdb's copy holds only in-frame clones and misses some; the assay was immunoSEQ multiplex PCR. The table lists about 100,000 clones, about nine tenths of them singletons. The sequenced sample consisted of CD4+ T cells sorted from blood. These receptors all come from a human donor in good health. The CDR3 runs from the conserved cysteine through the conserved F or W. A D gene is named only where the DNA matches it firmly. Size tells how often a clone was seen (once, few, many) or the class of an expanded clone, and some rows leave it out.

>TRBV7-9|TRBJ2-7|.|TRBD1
TGTGCCAGCAGCCCGGACAGGGTTTACGAGCAGTACTTC
CASSPDRVYEQYF
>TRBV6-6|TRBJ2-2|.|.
TGTGCCAGCAGAGACGGGTACGGGGAGCTGTTTTTT
CASRDGYGELFF
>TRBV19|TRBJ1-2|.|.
TGTGCCAGTAGTATCCGGCAGGATATTTCCTATGGCTACACCTTC
CASSIRQDISYGYTF
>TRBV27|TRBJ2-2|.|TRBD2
TGTGCCAGCAGCCCAAGGGCGGGGGACCTGGGCGGGGAGCTGTTTTTT
CASSPRAGDLGGELFF
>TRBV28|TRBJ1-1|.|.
TGTGCCAGCAGGACTACAAAAGCTTTCTTT
CASRTTKAFF
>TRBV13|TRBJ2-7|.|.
TGTGCCAGCAGCCCCCCCCAAGTCGGGCAGGGCTACGAGCAGTACTTC
CASSPPQVGQGYEQYF
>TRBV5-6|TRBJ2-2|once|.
TGTGCCAGCAGCTCAAGGGGAGGCCGGGAGCTGTTTTTT
CASSSRGGRELFF
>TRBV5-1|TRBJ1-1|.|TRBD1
TGCGCCAGCAGCCTCGCCGGGACAGGGGATACTGAAGCTTTCTTT
CASSLAGTGDTEAFF
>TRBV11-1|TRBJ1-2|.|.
TGTGCCAGCAGCTTAGCGGGGGGTTTTACGGACTACACCTTC
CASSLAGGFTDYTF
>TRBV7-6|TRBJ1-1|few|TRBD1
TGTGCCAGCAGCAAAACCGGGACAGTTGAAGCTTTCTTT
CASSKTGTVEAFF
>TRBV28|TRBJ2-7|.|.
TGTGCCAGCCTACTTTATGGAGGGACCTACGAGCAGTACTTC
CASLLYGGTYEQYF
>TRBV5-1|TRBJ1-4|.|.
TGCGCCAGCAGCCCCCGTAGACCAGAAGATGAAAAACTGTTTTTT
CASSPRRPEDEKLFF
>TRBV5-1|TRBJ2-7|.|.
TGCGCCAGCAGCTCGGCCCGGGGTAGCGGCGAGCAGTACTTC
CASSSARGSGEQYF
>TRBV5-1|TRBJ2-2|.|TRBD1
TGCGCCAGCCACACAGGGGGCAACGGGGAGCTGTTTTTT
CASHTGGNGELFF
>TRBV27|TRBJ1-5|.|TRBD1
TGTGCCAGCAGTAGGACAGGGGCGCGGAATCAGCCCCAGCATTTT
CASSRTGARNQPQHF
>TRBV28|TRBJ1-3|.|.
TGTGCCAGCAGTTTGCGACAAAACACCATATATTTT
CASSLRQNTIYF
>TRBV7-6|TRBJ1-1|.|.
TGTGCCAGCGGAGGGCAGATGAACACTGAAGCTTTCTTT
CASGGQMNTEAFF
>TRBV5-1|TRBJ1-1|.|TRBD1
TGCGCCAGCAGCTTTGCCACAGGGGACACTGAAGCTTTCTTT
CASSFATGDTEAFF
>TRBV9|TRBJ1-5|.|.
TGTGCCAGCAGCGCGACAGGTTCGGGCAATCAGCCCCAGCATTTT
CASSATGSGNQPQHF
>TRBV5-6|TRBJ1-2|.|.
TGTGCCAGCAGCTTGGCGAGGCGTGGCTACACCTTC
CASSLARRGYTF
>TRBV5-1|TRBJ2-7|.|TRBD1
TGCGCCAGCAGCTTGGGACCCACTGACAGGGGGCTGTCCTACGAGCAGTACTTC
CASSLGPTDRGLSYEQYF
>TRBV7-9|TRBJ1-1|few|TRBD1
TGTGCCAGCAGTTACAGGGGAGAGGGCACTGAAGCTTTCTTT
CASSYRGEGTEAFF
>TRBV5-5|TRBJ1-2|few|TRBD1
TGTGCCAGCAGCTTCCGGACAGGCGAAAACTATGGCTACACCTTC
CASSFRTGENYGYTF
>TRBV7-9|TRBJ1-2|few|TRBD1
TGTGCCAGCAGCCTTGCGGACAGGTCCTATGGCTACACCTTC
CASSLADRSYGYTF
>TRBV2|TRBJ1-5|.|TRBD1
TGTGCCAGCAGCCCACAGGGGGCAAAGCAGCCCCAGCATTTT
CASSPQGAKQPQHF
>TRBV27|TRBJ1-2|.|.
TGTGCCAGCAGGAGATATTCGACAGAGGGGTCCTATGGCTACACCTTC
CASRRYSTEGSYGYTF
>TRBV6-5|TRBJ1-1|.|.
TGTGCCAGCAGACCTCATACCGGGGAGTTAAAGGCTTTCTTT
CASRPHTGELKAFF
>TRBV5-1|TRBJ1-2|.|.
TGCGCCAGCAGCTACTCTGAATTAGGGGGTGGCTACACCTTC
CASSYSELGGGYTF
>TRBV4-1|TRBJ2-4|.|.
TGCGCCAGCAGCCAAGATAGGATTTTGGACATTCAGTACTTC
CASSQDRILDIQYF
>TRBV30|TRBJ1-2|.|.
TGTGCCTGGAGTGTATCAGATAACTATGGCTACACCTTC
CAWSVSDNYGYTF
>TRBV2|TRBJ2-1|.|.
TGTGCCAGCAGCCGACCGGAAAATGAGCAGTTCTTC
CASSRPENEQFF
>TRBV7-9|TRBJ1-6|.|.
TGTGCCAGCAGCAAAGACGGCTCCTATAATTCACCCCTCCACTTT
CASSKDGSYNSPLHF
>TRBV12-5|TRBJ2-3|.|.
TGTGCTAGTGGAACGGGATACCGAGGGGATACGCAGTATTTT
CASGTGYRGDTQYF
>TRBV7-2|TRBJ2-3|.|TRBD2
TGTGCCAGCAGCTTAATAGGACTAGCGGGGGCCAGAGATACGCAGTATTTT
CASSLIGLAGARDTQYF
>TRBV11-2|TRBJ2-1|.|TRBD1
TGTGCCAGCAGCTACAACAGGGGGCGGGACTACAATGAGCAGTTCTTC
CASSYNRGRDYNEQFF
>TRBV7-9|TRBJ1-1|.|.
TGTGCCAGCAGCTTAGGACGTACTTTGAACACTGAAGCTTTCTTT
CASSLGRTLNTEAFF
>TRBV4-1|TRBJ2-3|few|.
TGCGCCAGCAGCTTCGGGGATGGCGGCACAGATACGCAGTATTTT
CASSFGDGGTDTQYF
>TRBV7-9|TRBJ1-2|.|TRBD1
TGTGCCAGCAGCTCGGACAGGGGGTATGTTAACTATGGCTACACCTTC
CASSSDRGYVNYGYTF
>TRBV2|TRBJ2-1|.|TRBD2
TGTGCCAGCAGCCAAACTAGCGGGGGAGGGAATGAGCAGTTCTTC
CASSQTSGGGNEQFF
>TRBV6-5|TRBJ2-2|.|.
TGTGCCAGCACGGGGCGGGACAGAGACACCGGGGAGCTGTTTTTT
CASTGRDRDTGELFF
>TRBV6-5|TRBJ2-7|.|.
TGTGCCAGCAACCAGGGGAGAGGTGAGCAGTACTTC
CASNQGRGEQYF
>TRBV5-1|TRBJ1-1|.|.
TGCGCCAGCAGCGACAGCACGTGGACGGCGAACACTGAAGCTTTCTTT
CASSDSTWTANTEAFF
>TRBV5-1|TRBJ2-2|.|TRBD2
TGCGCCAGCAGCTTGGTAGCGGGGTACACCGGGGAGCTGTTTTTT
CASSLVAGYTGELFF
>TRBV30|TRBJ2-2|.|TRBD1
TGTGCCTGGAGTGGTCGACAGGGCGTCGTCGGGACCGGGGAGCTGTTTTTT
CAWSGRQGVVGTGELFF
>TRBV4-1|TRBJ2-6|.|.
TGCGCCAGCAGCCAAGACAGGTCTGGGGCCAACGTCCTGACTTTC
CASSQDRSGANVLTF
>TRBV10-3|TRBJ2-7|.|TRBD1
TGTGCCATCAAGGGACAGGGGGCTGACTACGAGCAGTACTTC
CAIKGQGADYEQYF
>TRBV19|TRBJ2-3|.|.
TGTGCCAGTAGTGGGAGACAGGGACTAGATACGCAGTATTTT
CASSGRQGLDTQYF
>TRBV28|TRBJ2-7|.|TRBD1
TGTGCCAGCAGTACCCGACAGGGAGCCGACGAGCAGTACTTC
CASSTRQGADEQYF
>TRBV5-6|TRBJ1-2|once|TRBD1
TGTGCCAGCAACCCAGGGGGGAACTATGGCTACACCTTC
CASNPGGNYGYTF
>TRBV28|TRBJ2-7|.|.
TGTGCCAGCAGTCGACGGCTAGCCTCCTACGAGCAGTACTTC
CASSRRLASYEQYF
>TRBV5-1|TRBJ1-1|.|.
TGCGCCAGCAGCCCCCTGGGGGGGGGCACTGAAGCTTTCTTT
CASSPLGGGTEAFF
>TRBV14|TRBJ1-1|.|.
TGTGCCAGCAGCCAAGCGACCCTTGGGGGGACTGAAGCTTTCTTT
CASSQATLGGTEAFF
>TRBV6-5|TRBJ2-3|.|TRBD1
TGTGCCAGCAGGAGACAGGGGACCGATACGCAGTATTTT
CASRRQGTDTQYF
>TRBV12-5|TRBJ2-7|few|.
TGTGCTAGTGGTCTGGACAGCCTATACGAGCAGTACTTC
CASGLDSLYEQYF
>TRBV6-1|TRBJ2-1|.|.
TGTGCCAGCATGCTAAAGGGTATTCCAATCGATGAGCAGTTCTTC
CASMLKGIPIDEQFF